This T cell receptor (beta chain) originates from a study of blood T cell repertoires in COVID-19. Across the study: The United States, Italy and Spain were the sources of the acute and convalescent COVID-19 samples.

Everyone who took part was about 18 to 90 years old, and they came from about 23 US areas. Participant reports of clinical history set cohort assignment. TCRdb's copy holds only in-frame clones and misses some; the assay was immunoSEQ multiplex PCR. Among some 270,000 clones listed, around 90% were seen once. In regard to this clone: The same CDR3 is also encoded by other DNA sequences in this sample.

Germline lookup yields CDR1 GTSNPN and CDR2 SVGIG (reference sequence). Trimming removed 0 bases from V and 4 bases from J, with 5 bases in between. This CDR3 spans 12 amino acids. This clonotype was obtained from a woman between 40 and 50 years old who had recovered from COVID-19. The sequenced material came from PBMCs or T cells enriched from blood (not recorded which). This chain joins TRBV30 and TRBJ2-3; D uncertain. CDR3 amino acids: CAWSVLADTQYF. The CDR3 DNA reads TGTGCCTGGAGTGTATTAGCAGATACGCAGTATTTT.